This entry lists 27 T cell receptor beta chains sequenced from one sample in a study of cytomegalovirus exposure and HLA in healthy donors. Use of 60 Vbeta and 13 Jbeta primers characterized the PCR. The table came from immunoSEQ multiplex PCR; TCRdb's copy has only in-frame clones and leaves some out. The sample shows 90,000 to 130,000 clones, and 5.5% to 8% sits with its ten largest clones. The sample comprised PBMCs. The receptors were gathered from a man in his forties or fifties in good health and CMV-seropositive.

The chain joins TRBV28 to TRBJ2-1; 7 bases fit TRBD2. This CDR3 has 16 amino acids. The germline gives CDR1 MDHEN, CDR2 SYDVKM. The V gene end was trimmed by 1 base and the J gene end by 1 base; junction bases not matched to a gene: 4. CDR3 protein: CASSLFGGSSYNEQFF. CDR3 bases: TGTGCCAGCAGTTTATTCGGCGGGAGTTCCTACAATGAGCAGTTCTTC. The full variable domain, with the rest looked up from reference TRBV28 and TRBJ2-1, is DVKVTQSSRYLVKRTGEKVFLECVQDMDHENMFWYRQDPGLGLRLIYFSYDVKMKEKGDIPEGYSVSREKKERFSLILESASTNQTSMYLCASSLFGGSSYNEQFFGPGTRLTVL.

V gene TRBV27 combines with J gene TRBJ1-3; unclear D gene. The CDR3 runs to 14 residues. The V gene's germline CDR1 is MNHEY and CDR2 SMNVEV (reference sequence). Trimming cost V 3 bases and J 2 bases, with 8 bases left between them. CDR3 DNA: TGTGCCAGCAGTTTCATCGCGGCTGGAAACACCATATATTTT. This codes for CASSFIAAGNTIYF.

The chain combines TRBV29-1 with TRBJ1-2; 10 bases agree with TRBD1. The CDR3 contains 13 residues. CDR1 and CDR2 (germline): SQVTM, ANQGSEA. J gave up 5 bases and V 4 bases, and 4 bases lay outside the gene matches. CDR3 coding DNA: TGCAGCGTTGCCCCGGACAGGGGGTATGGCTACACCTTC. Protein sequence: CSVAPDRGYGYTF.

The gene calls are TRBV28 and TRBJ2-1; 10 bases are shared with TRBD2. J was trimmed by 7 bases and V by 6 bases; bases with no gene match: 9. CDR3 length equals 15 residues. Germline values: CDR1 MDHEN, CDR2 SYDVKM. In DNA form, the CDR3 reads TGTGCCAGCAGGGTCCTAGCGGGAGTTAATAATGAGCAGTTCTTC. This gives the protein CASRVLAGVNNEQFF.

V is TRBV30 and J is TRBJ1-1; D is possibly TRBD1 (5 bases). The CDR3 contains 12 residues. Germline assignment: CDR1 GTSNPN and CDR2 SVGIG (reference sequence). Trimming took off 8 bases at V and 1 base at J, with 11 bases between the two ends. CDR3: CALDITNTEAFF. CDR3 coding DNA: TGTGCCCTGGACATAACGAACACTGAAGCTTTCTTT.

The chain is built from TRBV29-1 and TRBJ2-3; 7 nucleotides align to TRBD2. The CDR3 length is 15 residues. Looked up from germline, CDR1 is SQVTM and CDR2 is ANQGSEA. V trimming: 3 bases; J trimming: 1 base; junction bases outside the gene matches: 7. This chain's CDR3 is CSVEGGTFGTDTQYF. CDR3 nucleotide sequence: TGCAGCGTTGAGGGAGGGACCTTCGGCACAGATACGCAGTATTTT.

V is TRBV5-1 and J is TRBJ2-3; D is uncertain. The CDR3 has 14 residues. Germline V gene data show CDR1 as SGHRS and CDR2 as YFSETQ. Deletions cut 4 bases from V and 4 bases from J, with 13 bases between. Written as DNA, the CDR3 is TGCGCCAGCAGCCAGCTTGACGAGGCAGATACGCAGTATTTT. Protein product: CASSQLDEADTQYF.

The CDR3 DNA follows: TGTGCCAGTAGTATGAGCGGGAGGGGTGGCGATGAGCAGTTCTTC. Translated, it gives CASSMSGRGGDEQFF. The rearrangement joins TRBV19 to TRBJ2-1; 10 bases match TRBD2. In germline, CDR1 is LNHDA, CDR2 SQIVND (reference sequence). The CDR3 is made up of 15 amino acids. The ends lost 3 bases at V and 8 bases at J; junction bases unmatched: 7.

The J gene is TRBJ2-7, the V gene TRBV28; TRBD1 aligns across 8 bases. The CDR3 spans 14 residues. Germline lookup yields CDR1 MDHEN and CDR2 SYDVKM. Trimming at V came to 8 bases and at J to 2 bases, leaving 8 bases not matched to a gene. The CDR3 DNA is TGTGCCAGCGCCACTGTACAGGGGGCCTACGAGCAGTACTTC. This gives the protein CASATVQGAYEQYF.

The rearrangement joins TRBV28 to TRBJ1-1; no reliable D call. The CDR3 spans 13 residues. CDR1 MDHEN and CDR2 SYDVKM come from the germline V gene. The V end was cut by 7 bases, the J end by 0 bases, with 9 bases between. The CDR3 DNA follows: TGTGCCAGCATCGGAGATGTGAACACTGAAGCTTTCTTT. The encoded protein is CASIGDVNTEAFF.

The chain employs TRBV4-1 and TRBJ2-7; 7 bases align to TRBD1. Germline V gene data show CDR1 as MGHRA and CDR2 as YSYEKL. This CDR3 has 15 amino acids. V trimming: 1 base; J trimming: 0 bases; junction bases outside the gene matches: 3. The chain's CDR3 is CASSQGTGLSYEQYF. CDR3 sequence (DNA): TGCGCCAGCAGCCAAGGGACAGGACTCTCCTACGAGCAGTACTTC.

The genes are TRBV4-2 and TRBJ2-2, with 10 bases lining up with TRBD2. The CDR3 is 18 amino acids. Germline values: CDR1 LGHNA, CDR2 YNFKEQ. Trimming at V came to 6 bases and at J to 8 bases, leaving 18 bases not matched to a gene. In DNA, the CDR3 is TGTGCCAGCAGTAGCACGGGACTAGCGTCTACCCCCGGGGGGGAGCTGTTTTTT. Protein product: CASSSTGLASTPGGELFF.

The rearrangement links TRBV5-1 to TRBJ1-1; a possible D gene is TRBD1 (5 bases). The V end lost 0 bases, the J end lost 5 bases, and 14 bases lay between the germline ends. The CDR3 length is 15 residues. Looked up from germline, CDR1 is SGHRS and CDR2 is YFSETQ. CDR3: CASSLETMGLTEAFF. CDR3 nucleotide sequence: TGCGCCAGCAGCTTGGAAACCATGGGACTTACTGAAGCTTTCTTT.

The chain recombines TRBV5-6 with TRBJ2-1, with D perhaps matching TRBD2 (5 bases). The CDR3 is made up of 13 amino acids. Trimming removed 0 bases at V and 9 bases at J, with 10 bases between. The germline V gene encodes CDR1 SGHDT and CDR2 YYEEEE. The CDR3 sequence: CASSLGSGIEQFF. CDR3 nucleotide sequence: TGTGCCAGCAGCTTGGGTTCCGGGATTGAGCAGTTCTTC.

The chain links TRBV7-9 to TRBJ2-3, with 10 positions matching TRBD1. The CDR3 covers 14 residues. Germline trimming cut 3 bases from V and 4 bases from J; bases unmatched to any gene: 1. The V gene's germline CDR1 is SEHNR and CDR2 FQNEAQ (reference sequence). The CDR3 nucleotides are TGTGCCAGCAGCTTCGGGACAGGGGCAGATACGCAGTATTTT. This translates into CASSFGTGADTQYF.

The V and J genes are TRBV25-1 and TRBJ1-2, with 9 bases matching TRBD1. The germline gives CDR1 MGHDK, CDR2 SYGVNS. CDR3 length equals 13 residues. V lost 5 bases, J lost 5 bases, and 3 bases stayed unmatched. As DNA, the CDR3 is TGTGCCAGCAGTACGACAGGGGGTTATGGCTACACCTTC. It translates to CASSTTGGYGYTF.

CDR3: CSVRLTYNEQFF. DNA for the CDR3: TGCAGCGTTAGACTCACCTACAATGAGCAGTTCTTC. V is TRBV29-1 and J is TRBJ2-1; D is undetermined. CDR1 and CDR2 from the germline V gene are SQVTM and ANQGSEA. V shed 5 bases and J shed 2 bases, with 7 bases lying between them. The CDR3 spans 12 residues.

The chain couples TRBV20-1 to TRBJ2-2, with D hard to call. The CDR3 runs 10 residues. The ends were cut back, 6 bases at V and 6 bases at J, with 5 bases in the middle. Looked up from germline, CDR1 is DFQATT and CDR2 is SNEGSKA (reference sequence). The CDR3 loop is CSAGPGELFF. The CDR3 bases are TGCAGTGCCGGTCCCGGGGAGCTGTTTTTT.

The chain couples TRBV7-9 to TRBJ1-1; possibly TRBD1 for D (6 bases). The length of the CDR3 is 15 residues. Trimming left V 5 bases short and J 0 bases short, with 13 bases between. Germline values: CDR1 SEHNR, CDR2 FQNEAQ (reference sequence). The CDR3 region has the DNA TGTGCCAGCAGCCCACCTGGACAGTTGAACACTGAAGCTTTCTTT. Translating it yields CASSPPGQLNTEAFF.

This chain joins TRBV2 and TRBJ1-2, with D maybe TRBD1 (5 bases). CDR3 length equals 15 residues. Germline V gene data show CDR1 as SNHLY and CDR2 as FYNNEI. V lost 7 bases, J lost 3 bases, and 18 bases lay in between. For the CDR3, the DNA is TGTGCCAGCACGTCGGGGGACGGACCGTACTATGGCTACACCTTC. Its protein is CASTSGDGPYYGYTF.

The chain employs TRBV5-4 and TRBJ2-5, with TRBD1 matching over 7 bases. With 4 bases clipped from V and 1 base from J, the junction kept 4 bases outside the gene matches. Germline CDR1 SGHNT, CDR2 YYREEE (reference sequence). This CDR3 contains 14 residues. Here the CDR3 reads CASSLTGAQETQYF. The CDR3 nucleotides read TGTGCCAGCAGCCTAACAGGGGCCCAAGAGACCCAGTACTTC.

The chain uses TRBV27 and TRBJ2-5; 12 bases align to TRBD2. CDR1 and CDR2 from the germline V gene are MNHEY and SMNVEV (reference sequence). The CDR3 length is 15 residues. Unmatched junction bases numbered 4, after V lost 4 bases and J lost 4 bases. The DNA of the CDR3 is TGTGCCAGCAGTTCCCGACTAGCGGGAGCAGAGACCCAGTACTTC. This sequence encodes CASSSRLAGAETQYF.

V gene TRBV2 combines with J gene TRBJ2-1, with unresolved D. The V end was cut by 7 bases, the J end by 12 bases, with 22 bases between. The CDR3 loop spans 14 amino acids. CDR1 and CDR2 (germline): SNHLY, FYNNEI. CDR3 nucleotides: TGTGCCAGCACTTTCTACGCCTCCAACCTCCGGCAGTTCTTC. Protein product: CASTFYASNLRQFF.

The J gene is TRBJ2-7, the V gene TRBV11-2; the D is unclear. The V gene's germline CDR1 is SGHAT and CDR2 FQNNGV. The V end lost 1 base, the J end lost 7 bases, and 8 bases lay between the germline ends. The CDR3 contains 12 residues. This CDR3 is CASSLGSVEQYF. The CDR3 DNA is TGTGCCAGCAGCTTAGGGAGTGTGGAGCAGTACTTC.

The V gene is TRBV7-9, the J gene TRBJ1-5; D unclear. The CDR3 extends over 12 amino acids. Germline V CDR1 and CDR2: SEHNR, FQNEAQ (reference sequence). With 6 bases removed from V and 0 bases from J, the gap between germline ends came to 3 bases. DNA for the CDR3: TGTGCCAGCAGTTATAGCAATCAGCCCCAGCATTTT. It specifies CASSYSNQPQHF.

The genes are TRBV21-1 and TRBJ1-3. TRBV21-1 is shown as a pseudogene. This CDR3 is 14 amino acids long. The DNA for the CDR3 is TGTGCCAGCGGATCCCAGGGAGGACGGAACACCATATATTTT. The encoded protein is CASGSQGGRNTIYF.

The V call is TRBV10-3, the J call TRBJ2-1, with TRBD1 identical over 12 bases. The junction had 9 bases not matched to a gene; V was cut back by 7 bases and J by 8 bases. Germline V gives CDR1 ENHRY, CDR2 SYGVKD. The CDR3 totals 15 residues. The CDR3 protein is CAIKQGQGAVYEQFF. The CDR3 DNA reads as TGTGCCATCAAGCAGGGACAGGGGGCTGTATATGAGCAGTTCTTC.